The present entry profiles one T cell receptor (beta chain) with its context. Its cognate antigen is unknown. Unmatched junction bases numbered 7, after V lost 2 bases and J lost 0 bases. The CDR3 is made up of 16 amino acids. Germline loops: CDR1 SGHRS, CDR2 YFSETQ. The record originates from a study of cytomegalovirus exposure and HLA in healthy donors. 13 Jbeta primers and 60 Vbeta primers were used for the PCR. Libraries were prepared by immunoSEQ multiplex PCR; TCRdb keeps only in-frame clonotypes and omits some of them. The table has some 120,000 clones, roughly 81% seen once. Study-wide findings and caveats: Overall, approximately 150 TCR beta chains were annotated as cytomegalovirus-associated. In an earlier analysis, about 90% or about 30%: the productive usage of most TCR beta V segments. Most likely, a cluster of highly shared sequence variants arose as a sequencing artifact. Reportedly, diagnosis of cytomegalovirus status by the classifier showed high specificity and sensitivity.

Source material: PBMCs. The TCR originated in a woman younger than 45 in good health and CMV-seronegative. J is TRBJ1-1 and V is TRBV5-1; 7 positions match TRBD1. The CDR3 DNA follows: TGCGCCAGCAGCTTAGCGACAGGGAGTATGAACACTGAAGCTTTCTTT. Amino acid sequence: CASSLATGSMNTEAFF.